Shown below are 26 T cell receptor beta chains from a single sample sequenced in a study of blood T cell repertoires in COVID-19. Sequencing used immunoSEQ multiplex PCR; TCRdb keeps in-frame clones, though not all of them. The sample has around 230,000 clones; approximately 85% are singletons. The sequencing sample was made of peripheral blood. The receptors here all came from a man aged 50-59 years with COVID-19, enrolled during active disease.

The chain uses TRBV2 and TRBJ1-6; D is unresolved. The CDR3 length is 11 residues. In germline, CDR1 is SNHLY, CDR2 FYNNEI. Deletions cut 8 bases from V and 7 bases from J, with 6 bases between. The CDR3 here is CASLGNSPLHF. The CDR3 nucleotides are TGTGCCAGCCTGGGCAATTCACCCCTCCACTTT.

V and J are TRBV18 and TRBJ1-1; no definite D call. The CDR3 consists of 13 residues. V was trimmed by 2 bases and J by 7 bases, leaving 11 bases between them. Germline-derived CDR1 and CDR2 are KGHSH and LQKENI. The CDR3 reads CASSPGSGVEAFF. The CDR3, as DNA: TGTGCCAGCTCACCAGGGTCCGGGGTTGAAGCTTTCTTT. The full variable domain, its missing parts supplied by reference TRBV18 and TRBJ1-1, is NAGVMQNPRHLVRRRGQEARLRCSPMKGHSHVYWYRQLPEEGLKFMVYLQKENIIDESGMPKERFSAEFPKEGPSILRIQQVVRGDSAAYFCASSPGSGVEAFFGQGTRLTVV.

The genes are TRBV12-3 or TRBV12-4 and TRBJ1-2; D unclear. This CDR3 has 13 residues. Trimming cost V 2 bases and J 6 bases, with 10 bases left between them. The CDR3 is CASSLNAGDGYTF. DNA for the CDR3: TGTGCCAGCAGTTTAAACGCTGGAGATGGCTACACCTTC.

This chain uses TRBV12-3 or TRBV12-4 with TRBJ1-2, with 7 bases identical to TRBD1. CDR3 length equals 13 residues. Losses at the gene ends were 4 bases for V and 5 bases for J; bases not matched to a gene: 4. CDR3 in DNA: TGTGCCAGCAGTTCTACAGGGGTATATGGCTACACCTTC. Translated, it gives CASSSTGVYGYTF.

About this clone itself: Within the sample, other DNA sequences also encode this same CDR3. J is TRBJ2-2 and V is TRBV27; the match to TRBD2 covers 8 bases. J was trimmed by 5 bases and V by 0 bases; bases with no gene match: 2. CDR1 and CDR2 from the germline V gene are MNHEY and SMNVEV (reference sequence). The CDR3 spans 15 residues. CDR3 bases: TGTGCCAGCAGTTTATCAACGGGGGGGACCGGGGAGCTGTTTTTT. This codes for CASSLSTGGTGELFF.

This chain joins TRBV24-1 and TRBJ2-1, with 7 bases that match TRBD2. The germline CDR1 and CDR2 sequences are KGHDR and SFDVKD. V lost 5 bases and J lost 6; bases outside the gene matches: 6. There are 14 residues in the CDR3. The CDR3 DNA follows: TGTGCCACCAGTGCTCAGGGAGGGATCAATGAGCAGTTCTTC. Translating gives CATSAQGGINEQFF.

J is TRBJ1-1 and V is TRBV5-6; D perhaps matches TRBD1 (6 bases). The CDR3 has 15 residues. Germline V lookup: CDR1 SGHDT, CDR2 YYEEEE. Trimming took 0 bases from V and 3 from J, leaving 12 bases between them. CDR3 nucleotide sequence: TGTGCCAGCAGCTTGGTAAACAGGGTTGACACTGAAGCTTTCTTT. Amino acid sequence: CASSLVNRVDTEAFF.

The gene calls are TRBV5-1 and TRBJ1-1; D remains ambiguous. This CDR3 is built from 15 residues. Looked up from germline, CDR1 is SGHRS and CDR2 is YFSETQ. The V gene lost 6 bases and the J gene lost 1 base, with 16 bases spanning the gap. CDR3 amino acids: CASKVDTAWNTEAFF. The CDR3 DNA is TGCGCCAGCAAGGTAGACACTGCCTGGAACACTGAAGCTTTCTTT.

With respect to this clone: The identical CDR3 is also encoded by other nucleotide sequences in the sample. The CDR3 DNA follows: TGTGCCAGTAGTAATGGCAGGGCAAGCAATCAGCCCCAGCATTTT. Encoded protein: CASSNGRASNQPQHF. This sequence joins TRBV19 and TRBJ1-5; D perhaps matches TRBD1 (5 bases). The CDR3 sequence is 15 residues long. Trimming removed 4 bases from V and 1 base from J, with 11 bases in between. The germline V gene has CDR1 LNHDA and CDR2 SQIVND (reference sequence).

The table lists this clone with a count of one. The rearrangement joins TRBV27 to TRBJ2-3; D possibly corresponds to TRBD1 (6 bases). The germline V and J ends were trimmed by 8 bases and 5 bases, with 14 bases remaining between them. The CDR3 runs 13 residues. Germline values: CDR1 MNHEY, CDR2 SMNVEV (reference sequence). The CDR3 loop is CASAWGPKDTQYF. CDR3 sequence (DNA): TGTGCCAGCGCCTGGGGGCCCAAAGATACGCAGTATTTT.

CDR3 nucleotides: TGTGCCATCAGTGAGGCGGGGGGTCAGCCCCAGCATTTT. The encoded protein is CAISEAGGQPQHF. J is TRBJ1-5 and V is TRBV10-3, with D maybe TRBD1 (5 bases). This CDR3 has 13 residues. Germline CDR1 is ENHRY and CDR2 is SYGVKD. V shed 2 bases and J shed 6 bases, with 8 bases lying between them.

For the CDR3, the DNA is TGTGCCAGCAGCTTACTAGGGAGGACCGGGGAGCTGTTTTTT. It is translated as CASSLLGRTGELFF. The chain uses TRBV7-2 and TRBJ2-2, with D maybe TRBD2 (6 bases). This CDR3 has 14 amino acids. Germline V CDR1 and CDR2: SGHTA, FQGNSA. V was cut by 2 bases and J by 5 bases, with 9 bases left in between.

In DNA form, the CDR3 reads TGTGCCAGCAGCTTGGGAACAGGGATGGTGTATCAGCCCCAGCATTTT. The encoded protein is CASSLGTGMVYQPQHF. This chain joins TRBV7-9 and TRBJ1-5, with D tentatively TRBD1 (6 bases). Germline CDR1 and CDR2: SEHNR and FQNEAQ (reference sequence). The CDR3 is 16 amino acids. The V and J ends lost 3 bases and 5 bases respectively, with 17 bases between them.

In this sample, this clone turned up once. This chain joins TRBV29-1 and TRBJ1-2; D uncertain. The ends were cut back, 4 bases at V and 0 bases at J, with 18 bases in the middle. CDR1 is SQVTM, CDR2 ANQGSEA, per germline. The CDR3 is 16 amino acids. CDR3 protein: CSVGPKLTHPNYGYTF. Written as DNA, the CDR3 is TGCAGCGTTGGACCGAAACTAACACACCCTAACTATGGCTACACCTTC. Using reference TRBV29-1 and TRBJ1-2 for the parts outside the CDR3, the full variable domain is SAVISQKPSRDICQRGTSLTIQCQVDSQVTMMFWYRQQPGQSLTLIATANQGSEATYESGFVIDKFPISRPNLTFSTLTVSNMSPEDSSIYLCSVGPKLTHPNYGYTFGSGTRLTVV.

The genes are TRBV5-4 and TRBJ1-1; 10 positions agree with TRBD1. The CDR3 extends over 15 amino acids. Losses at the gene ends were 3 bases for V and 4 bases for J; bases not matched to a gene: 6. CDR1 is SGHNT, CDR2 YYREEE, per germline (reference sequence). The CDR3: CASSSKGQGITEAFF. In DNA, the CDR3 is TGTGCCAGCAGCTCCAAGGGACAGGGGATCACTGAAGCTTTCTTT.

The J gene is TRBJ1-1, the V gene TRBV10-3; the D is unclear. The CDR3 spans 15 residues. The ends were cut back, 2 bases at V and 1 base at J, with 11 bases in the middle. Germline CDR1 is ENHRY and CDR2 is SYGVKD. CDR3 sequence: CAISERLGGNTEAFF. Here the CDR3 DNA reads TGTGCCATCAGTGAGAGGCTGGGAGGGAACACTGAAGCTTTCTTT.

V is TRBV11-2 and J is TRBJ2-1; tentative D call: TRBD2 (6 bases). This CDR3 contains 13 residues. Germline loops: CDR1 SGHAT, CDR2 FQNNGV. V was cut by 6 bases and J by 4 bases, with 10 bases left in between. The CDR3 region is CASRPLAYNEQFF. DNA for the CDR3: TGTGCCAGCAGACCACTAGCTTACAATGAGCAGTTCTTC.

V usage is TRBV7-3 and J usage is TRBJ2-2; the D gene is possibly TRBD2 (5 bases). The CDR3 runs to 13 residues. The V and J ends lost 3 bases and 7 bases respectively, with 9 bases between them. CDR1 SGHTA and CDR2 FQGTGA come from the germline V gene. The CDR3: CASSFNRGGELFF. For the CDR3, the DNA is TGTGCCAGCAGCTTTAACCGGGGCGGGGAGCTGTTTTTT.

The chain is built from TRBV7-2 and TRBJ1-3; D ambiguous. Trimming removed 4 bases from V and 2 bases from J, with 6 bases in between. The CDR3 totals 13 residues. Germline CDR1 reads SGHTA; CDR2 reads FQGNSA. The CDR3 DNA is TGTGCCAGCAGCTCGGGTACTGGAAACACCATATATTTT. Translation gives CASSSGTGNTIYF.

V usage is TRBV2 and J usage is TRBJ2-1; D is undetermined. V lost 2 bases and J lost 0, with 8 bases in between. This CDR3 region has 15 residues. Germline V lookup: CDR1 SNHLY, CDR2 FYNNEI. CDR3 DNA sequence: TGTGCCAGCAGTGAAATTGCGAGCTCCTACAATGAGCAGTTCTTC. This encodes CASSEIASSYNEQFF.

CDR3 coding DNA: TGTGCCAGCAGCTTACTGTCAGGCCCAGATGAGCAGTTCTTC. Amino acids: CASSLLSGPDEQFF. The rearrangement links TRBV7-3 to TRBJ2-1, with unresolved D. V was trimmed by 2 bases and J by 8 bases, leaving 13 bases between them. Per the germline V gene, CDR1 is SGHTA and CDR2 is FQGTGA. This CDR3 contains 14 residues.

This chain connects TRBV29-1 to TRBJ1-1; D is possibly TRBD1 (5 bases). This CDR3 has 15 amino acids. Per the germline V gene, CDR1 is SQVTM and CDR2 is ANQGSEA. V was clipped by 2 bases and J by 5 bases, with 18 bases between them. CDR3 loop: CSVERGSGGGTEAFF. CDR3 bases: TGCAGCGTTGAAAGAGGCTCGGGGGGTGGGACTGAAGCTTTCTTT.

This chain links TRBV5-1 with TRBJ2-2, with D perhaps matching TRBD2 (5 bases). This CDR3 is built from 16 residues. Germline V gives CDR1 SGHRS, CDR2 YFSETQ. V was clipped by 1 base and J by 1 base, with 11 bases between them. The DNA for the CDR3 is TGCGCCAGCAGCTTGATGCTAGCAGAGAACACCGGGGAGCTGTTTTTT. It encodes CASSLMLAENTGELFF.

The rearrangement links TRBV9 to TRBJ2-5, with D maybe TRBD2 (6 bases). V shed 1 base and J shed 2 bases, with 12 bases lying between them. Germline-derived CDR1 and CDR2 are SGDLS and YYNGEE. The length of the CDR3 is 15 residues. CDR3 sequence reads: CASSVRDSRQETQYF. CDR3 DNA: TGTGCCAGCAGCGTACGGGACTCGAGACAAGAGACCCAGTACTTC.

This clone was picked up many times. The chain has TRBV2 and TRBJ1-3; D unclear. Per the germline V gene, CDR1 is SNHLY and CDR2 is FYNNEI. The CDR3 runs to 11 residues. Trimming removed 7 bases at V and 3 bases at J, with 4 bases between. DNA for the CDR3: TGTGCCAGCAACATTGGAAACACCATATATTTT. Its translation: CASNIGNTIYF.

The CDR3 DNA is TGCGCCAGCAGCTTGGGGGCAGGGGGAGCCTTGAGCACTGAAGCTTTCTTT. Amino acids: CASSLGAGGALSTEAFF. V gene TRBV5-1 combines with J gene TRBJ1-1; TRBD1 agrees at 7 bases. The trim removed 0 bases at V and 4 bases at J, leaving 12 bases unmatched. This CDR3 is 17 amino acids long. Germline V gene sequence: CDR1 SGHRS, CDR2 YFSETQ.